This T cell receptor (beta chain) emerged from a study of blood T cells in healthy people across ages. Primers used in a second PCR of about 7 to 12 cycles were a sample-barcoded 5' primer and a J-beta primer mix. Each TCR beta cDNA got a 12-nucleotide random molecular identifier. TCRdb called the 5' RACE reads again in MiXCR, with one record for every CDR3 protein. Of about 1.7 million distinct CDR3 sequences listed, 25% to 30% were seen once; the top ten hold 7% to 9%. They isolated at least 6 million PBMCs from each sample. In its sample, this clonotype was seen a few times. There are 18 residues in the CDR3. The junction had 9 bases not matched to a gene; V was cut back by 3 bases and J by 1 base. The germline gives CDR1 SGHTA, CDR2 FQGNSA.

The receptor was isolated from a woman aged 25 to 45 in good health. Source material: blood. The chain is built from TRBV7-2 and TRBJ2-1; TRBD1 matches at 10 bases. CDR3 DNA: TGTGCCAGCAGCTTCCTTGTGTTGGACAGGGGGTCCTACAATGAGCAGTTCTTC. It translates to CASSFLVLDRGSYNEQFF. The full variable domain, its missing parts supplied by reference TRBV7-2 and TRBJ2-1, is GAGVSQSPSNKVTEKGKDVELRCDPISGHTALYWYRQSLGQGLEFLIYFQGNSAPDKSGLPSDRFSAERTGGSVSTLTIQRTQQEDSAVYLCASSFLVLDRGSYNEQFFGPGTRLTVL.